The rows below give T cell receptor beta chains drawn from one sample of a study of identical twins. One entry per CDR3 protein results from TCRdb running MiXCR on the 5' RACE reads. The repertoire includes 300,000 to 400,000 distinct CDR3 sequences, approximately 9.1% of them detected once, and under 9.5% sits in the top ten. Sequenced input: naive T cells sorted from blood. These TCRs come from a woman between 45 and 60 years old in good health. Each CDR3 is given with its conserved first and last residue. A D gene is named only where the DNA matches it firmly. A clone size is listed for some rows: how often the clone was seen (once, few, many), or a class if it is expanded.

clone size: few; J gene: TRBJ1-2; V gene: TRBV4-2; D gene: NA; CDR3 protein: CASSQEGNGYTF; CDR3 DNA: TGTGCCAGCAGCCAAGAAGGTAATGGCTACACCTTC
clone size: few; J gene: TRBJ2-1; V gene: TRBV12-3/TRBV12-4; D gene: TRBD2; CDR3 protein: CASRLTSGRANEQFF; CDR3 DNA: TGTGCCAGCAGGTTGACTAGCGGGAGGGCCAATGAGCAGTTCTTC
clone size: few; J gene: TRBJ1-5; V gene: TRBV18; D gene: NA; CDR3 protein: CASSPIERPEGTQHF; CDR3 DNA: TGTGCCAGCTCACCTATTGAAAGGCCCGAGGGGACCCAGCATTTT
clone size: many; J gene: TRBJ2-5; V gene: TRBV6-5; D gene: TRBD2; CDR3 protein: CASSKGLAGETETQYF; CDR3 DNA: TGTGCCAGCAGCAAAGGACTAGCGGGAGAGACGGAGACCCAGTACTTC
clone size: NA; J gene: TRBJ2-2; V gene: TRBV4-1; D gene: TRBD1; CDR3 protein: CASSLPGGAGELFF; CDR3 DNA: TGCGCCAGCAGCTTACCAGGGGGTGCCGGGGAGCTGTTTTTT
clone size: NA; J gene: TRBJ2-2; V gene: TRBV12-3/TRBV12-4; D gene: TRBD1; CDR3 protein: CASSLNRGRAGELFF; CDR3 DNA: TGTGCCAGCAGTTTGAACAGGGGAAGGGCCGGGGAGCTGTTTTTT
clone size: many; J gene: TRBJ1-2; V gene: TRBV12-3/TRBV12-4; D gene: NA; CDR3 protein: CASSSMINYGYTF; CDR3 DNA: TGTGCCAGCAGTTCGATGATTAACTATGGCTACACCTTC
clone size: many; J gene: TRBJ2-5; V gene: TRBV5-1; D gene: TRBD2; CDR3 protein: CASSLGGLASKETQYF; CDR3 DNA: TGCGCCAGCAGCTTGGGGGGACTAGCGTCGAAAGAGACCCAGTACTTC
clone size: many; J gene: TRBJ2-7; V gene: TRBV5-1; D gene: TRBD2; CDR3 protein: CASSLEAGGAYEQYF; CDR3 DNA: TGCGCCAGCAGCTTGGAAGCGGGAGGGGCCTACGAGCAGTACTTC
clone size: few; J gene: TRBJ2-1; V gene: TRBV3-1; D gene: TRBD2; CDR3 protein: CASSQEGGTSGSWSYNEQFF; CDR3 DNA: TGTGCCAGCAGCCAAGAGGGGGGGACTAGCGGGAGTTGGTCCTACAATGAGCAGTTCTTC
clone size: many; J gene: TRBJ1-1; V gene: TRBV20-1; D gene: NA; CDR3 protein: CSARVTANTEAFF; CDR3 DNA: TGCAGTGCTAGAGTGACAGCGAACACTGAAGCTTTCTTT
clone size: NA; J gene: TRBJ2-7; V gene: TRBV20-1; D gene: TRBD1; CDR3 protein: CSARAKTGGYEQYF; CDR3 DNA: TGCAGTGCTAGAGCGAAGACAGGGGGCTACGAGCAGTACTTC
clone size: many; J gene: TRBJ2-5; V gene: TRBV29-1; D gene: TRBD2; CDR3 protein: CSVFGLAGSQETQYF; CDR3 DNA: TGCAGCGTTTTTGGACTAGCGGGATCTCAAGAGACCCAGTACTTC
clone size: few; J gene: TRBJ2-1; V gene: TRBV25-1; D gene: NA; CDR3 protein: CASRTGMRGNEQFF; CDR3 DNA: TGTGCCAGCAGGACGGGGATGAGGGGCAATGAGCAGTTCTTC
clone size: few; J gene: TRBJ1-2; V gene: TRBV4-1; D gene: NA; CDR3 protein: CASSLQMDSSGGYTF; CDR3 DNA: TGCGCCAGCAGCCTTCAAATGGACAGTTCGGGCGGCTACACCTTC
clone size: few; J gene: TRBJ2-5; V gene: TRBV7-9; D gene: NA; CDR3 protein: CASSLDGGGETQYF; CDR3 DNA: TGTGCCAGCAGCTTAGATGGAGGTGGGGAGACCCAGTACTTC